Below, 21 T cell receptor beta chains from the same sample are listed, as sequenced in a study of blood T cell repertoires in COVID-19. Profiling relied on immunoSEQ multiplex PCR, and the TCRdb table lists in-frame clones only, not all of them. The table shows about 480,000 clones, with less than 90% occurring only once. Input material: PBMCs or T cells enriched from blood (not recorded which). Source of these receptors: a woman in her fifties or sixties who had recovered from COVID-19.

In nucleotides, the CDR3 is TGTGCCAGCAGTGAGCGGCCCGATTCACCCCTCCACTTT. It yields the protein CASSERPDSPLHF. This chain uses TRBV6-1 with TRBJ1-6; D gene ambiguous. The CDR3 is 13 residues long. Germline V gene data show CDR1 as MNHNS and CDR2 as SASEGT. Trimming pared 3 bases from V and 8 bases from J, leaving 8 bases between.

Note on this clone: Within the sample, other DNA sequences also encode this same CDR3. The chain combines TRBV2 with TRBJ2-1, with 11 positions matching TRBD2. The CDR3 has 15 residues. Trimming cost V 3 bases and J 4 bases; bases outside gene matches: 2. Looked up from germline, CDR1 is SNHLY and CDR2 is FYNNEI. The CDR3 nucleotides are TGTGCCAGCAGTGAGGCTAGCGGGGGGTACAATGAGCAGTTCTTC. Protein: CASSEASGGYNEQFF.

The gene calls are TRBV19 and TRBJ2-5; possible D gene TRBD1, 5 bases. The ends were cut back, 3 bases at V and 5 bases at J, with 13 bases in the middle. In germline, CDR1 is LNHDA, CDR2 SQIVND (reference sequence). CDR3 length equals 14 residues. CDR3 sequence reads: CASSMGQGTETQYF. The CDR3 nucleotides are TGTGCCAGTAGTATGGGCCAGGGTACCGAGACCCAGTACTTC.

As to this clone: This sequence may be a read error, since a much larger clone differs from it by one base. The chain has TRBV5-5 and TRBJ1-2; 7 positions match TRBD1. There are 13 residues in the CDR3. Germline CDR1 reads SGHKS; CDR2 reads YYEKEE (reference sequence). J was trimmed by 4 bases and V by 4 bases; bases with no gene match: 4. The CDR3 nucleotides are TGTGCCAGCAGCACCGGGACAGTCTATGGCTACACCTTC. As protein: CASSTGTVYGYTF. Filled out from reference TRBV5-5 and TRBJ1-2, the complete variable domain reads DAGVTQSPTHLIKTRGQQVTLRCSPISGHKSVSWYQQVLGQGPQFIFQYYEKEERGRGNFPDRFSARQFPNYSSELNVNALLLGDSALYLCASSTGTVYGYTFGSGTRLTVV.

V is TRBV7-9 and J is TRBJ2-7, with D hard to call. V was pared by 3 bases and J by 0 bases, with 12 bases between. The length of the CDR3 is 15 residues. CDR1 is SEHNR, CDR2 FQNEAQ, per germline (reference sequence). CDR3: CASSFPLGGSYEQYF. CDR3 nucleotide sequence: TGTGCCAGCAGCTTCCCACTCGGTGGCTCCTACGAGCAGTACTTC.

As regards this clone: Other DNA sequences in this specimen translate into the identical CDR3. The chain couples TRBV5-1 to TRBJ1-2; TRBD1 might be the D (5 bases). Trimming left V 0 bases short and J 2 bases short, with 11 bases between. This CDR3 contains 15 residues. Germline lookup yields CDR1 SGHRS and CDR2 YFSETQ. The CDR3, as DNA: TGCGCCAGCAGCTTGGGCCAGGGTGCCAACTATGGCTACACCTTC. As protein: CASSLGQGANYGYTF.

The rearrangement uses TRBV21-1 and TRBJ2-7; TRBD1 was called by the table and not checked on the DNA. TRBV21-1 is a pseudogene. The CDR3 totals 16 residues. CDR3 protein: CASSKPPEPHRYEQYF. The CDR3 nucleotides read TGTGCCAGCAGCAAACCCCCAGAACCACACCGCTACGAGCAGTACTTC.

For the CDR3, the DNA is TGTGCCAGCAGCCCATCGCTTGGGGCGGGGGGAAATACGCAGTATTTT. It is translated as CASSPSLGAGGNTQYF. V usage is TRBV9 and J usage is TRBJ2-3, with TRBD2 matching over 8 bases. In germline, CDR1 is SGDLS, CDR2 YYNGEE. V lost 4 bases and J lost 7; bases outside the gene matches: 14. There are 16 residues in the CDR3. Combining the CDR3 with reference TRBV9 and TRBJ2-3 gives the whole variable domain DSGVTQTPKHLITATGQRVTLRCSPRSGDLSVYWYQQSLDQGLQFLIQYYNGEERAKGNILERFSAQQFPDLHSELNLSSLELGDSALYFCASSPSLGAGGNTQYFGPGTRLTVL.

The chain couples TRBV2 to TRBJ1-1; 7 positions agree with TRBD1. CDR3 size: 13 residues. Germline CDR1 is SNHLY and CDR2 is FYNNEI. Trimming took 6 bases from V and 0 from J; bases not matched to a gene: 1. The DNA for the CDR3 is TGTGCCAGCAGACAGGGGATGAACACTGAAGCTTTCTTT. Its protein is CASRQGMNTEAFF. Based on the CDR3 plus reference TRBV2 and TRBJ1-1, the full variable domain is EPEVTQTPSHQVTQMGQEVILRCVPISNHLYFYWYRQILGQKVEFLVSFYNNEISEKSEIFDDQFSVERPDGSNFTLKIRSTKLEDSAMYFCASRQGMNTEAFFGQGTRLTVV.

The V call is TRBV7-9, the J call TRBJ1-5; maybe TRBD1 (6 bases). This CDR3 region has 17 residues. Trimming cost V 1 base and J 1 base, with 14 bases left between them. From germline, CDR1 is SEHNR and CDR2 FQNEAQ (reference sequence). For the CDR3, the DNA is TGTGCCAGCAGCTTAGGGTCGGGGGGCTCAAGCAATCAGCCCCAGCATTTT. Encoded protein: CASSLGSGGSSNQPQHF.

Only one count was recorded for this clone. Other nucleotide sequences in the sample specify the same CDR3. The J gene is TRBJ1-6, the V gene TRBV12-3 or TRBV12-4; D gene uncertain. This CDR3 region has 13 residues. Between the trimmed V and J ends, which lost 6 bases and 4 bases, there was a span of 7 bases. As DNA, the CDR3 is TGTGCCAGCAGCAGGTCGTATAATTCACCCCTCCACTTT. Its translation: CASSRSYNSPLHF.

V is TRBV25-1 and J is TRBJ2-3, with D possibly being TRBD2 (5 bases). V lost 8 bases and J 6 bases, leaving 12 bases between the germline ends. This CDR3 is 12 amino acids long. Germline values: CDR1 MGHDK, CDR2 SYGVNS. In DNA, the CDR3 is TGTGCCAGCGCACCCTCGGGGGATACGCAGTATTTT. Translation gives CASAPSGDTQYF.

The rearrangement joins TRBV19 to TRBJ2-1, with D uncertain. The V gene's germline CDR1 is LNHDA and CDR2 SQIVND (reference sequence). V lost 3 bases and J 6 bases, leaving 12 bases between the germline ends. CDR3 length: 14 amino acids. The CDR3 region is CASSILEVINEQFF. The DNA for the CDR3 is TGTGCCAGTAGTATCCTAGAGGTCATCAATGAGCAGTTCTTC.

The genes are TRBV3-1 (or the pseudogene TRBV3-2) and TRBJ1-2; possible D gene TRBD1, 5 bases. The CDR3 has 14 residues. The germline V gene has CDR1 LGHDT and CDR2 YNNKEL (reference sequence). V was clipped by 2 bases and J by 5 bases, with 12 bases between them. This CDR3 is CASSQLKRGYGYTF. The CDR3 DNA reads TGTGCCAGCAGCCAATTAAAAAGGGGATATGGCTACACCTTC.

This clone has only one observation. The rearrangement uses TRBV5-1 and TRBJ2-3; TRBD2 agrees at 7 bases. V lost 0 bases and J lost 5; bases outside the gene matches: 6. Germline CDR1 reads SGHRS; CDR2 reads YFSETQ. The CDR3 is 15 residues long. CDR3 nucleotide sequence: TGCGCCAGCAGCTTGGGAGCGGGGCGGGGAGATACGCAGTATTTT. This sequence encodes CASSLGAGRGDTQYF.

The chain uses TRBV19 and TRBJ2-3, with 14 bases identical to TRBD2. J gave up 4 bases and V 4 bases, and 4 bases lay outside the gene matches. Germline CDR1 reads LNHDA; CDR2 reads SQIVND (reference sequence). There are 16 residues in the CDR3. In DNA form, the CDR3 reads TGTGCCAGTAGTACCCGACTAGCGGGGGGGGCAGATACGCAGTATTTT. Its protein is CASSTRLAGGADTQYF.

This clone was seen a single time. This chain connects TRBV7-9 to TRBJ2-2; D is undetermined. In germline, CDR1 is SEHNR, CDR2 FQNEAQ (reference sequence). Trimming shortened V by 9 bases and J by 6 bases, and 14 bases separated the two germline ends. The length of the CDR3 is 13 residues. The CDR3 is CASNPIPSGELFF. The CDR3 nucleotides are TGTGCCAGTAACCCTATCCCCTCCGGGGAGCTGTTTTTT.

This clone was counted a single time. The rearrangement links TRBV21-1 to TRBJ2-7; the D call in the table, TRBD1, was not verified against the DNA. TRBV21-1 is tagged as a pseudogene. The CDR3 consists of 16 residues. The CDR3 bases are TGTGCCAGCAGCAAATCCACAGGGGATAGTATCTACGAGCAGTACGTC. Amino acid sequence: CASSKSTGDSIYEQYV.

V gene TRBV18 combines with J gene TRBJ2-6; no definite D call. The CDR3 sequence is 15 residues long. Per the germline V gene, CDR1 is KGHSH and CDR2 is LQKENI. V was cut by 2 bases and J by 0 bases, with 5 bases left in between. CDR3 DNA: TGTGCCAGCTCACCAGGGCCCTCTGGGGCCAACGTCCTGACTTTC. Translation: CASSPGPSGANVLTF.

The chain has TRBV2 and TRBJ1-2; TRBD1 matches 12 bases. Trimming took 6 bases from V and 4 from J; bases not matched to a gene: 12. CDR3 length: 17 amino acids. Germline CDR1 and CDR2: SNHLY and FYNNEI. DNA of the CDR3: TGTGCCAGCAGCCCCGGGACAGGGGGCCCGACTATCTATGGCTACACCTTC. Translating gives CASSPGTGGPTIYGYTF.

The genes are TRBV5-1 and TRBJ2-2; 9 bases match TRBD1. With 5 bases clipped from V and 5 bases from J, the junction kept 10 bases outside the gene matches. The germline V gene encodes CDR1 SGHRS and CDR2 YFSETQ. CDR3 length: 16 amino acids. CDR3 DNA: TGCGCCAGCAGTGAACGGGCACAGGGGGCGACCGGGGAGCTGTTTTTT. It encodes CASSERAQGATGELFF.